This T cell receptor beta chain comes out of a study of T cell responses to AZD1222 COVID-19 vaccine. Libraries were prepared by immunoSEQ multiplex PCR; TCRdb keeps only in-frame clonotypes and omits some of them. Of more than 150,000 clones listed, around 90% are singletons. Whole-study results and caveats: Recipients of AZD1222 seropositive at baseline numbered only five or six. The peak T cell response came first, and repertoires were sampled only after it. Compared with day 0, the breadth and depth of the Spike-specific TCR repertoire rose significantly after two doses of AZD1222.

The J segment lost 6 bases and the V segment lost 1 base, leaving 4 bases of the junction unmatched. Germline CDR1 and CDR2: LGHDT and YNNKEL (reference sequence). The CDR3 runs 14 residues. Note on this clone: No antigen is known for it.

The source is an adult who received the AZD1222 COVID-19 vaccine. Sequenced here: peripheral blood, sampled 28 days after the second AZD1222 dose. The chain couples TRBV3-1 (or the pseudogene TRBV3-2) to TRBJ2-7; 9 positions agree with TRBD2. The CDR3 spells CASSQAGGRAEQYF. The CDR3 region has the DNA TGTGCCAGCAGCCAAGCGGGCGGGAGGGCCGAGCAGTACTTC.